This T cell receptor beta chain was sequenced for a study of cytomegalovirus exposure and HLA in healthy donors. This clone has just one count. As for the donors, each was a healthy bone marrow donor. PCR amplification relied on 60 Vbeta primers (plus 13 Jbeta primers). Using immunoSEQ multiplex PCR, the repertoire was profiled, and TCRdb retains in-frame clones only, with some absent. The sample gives about 130,000 clones, roughly 84% of which show up once; around 1.2% is in the top ten. This CDR3 has 15 residues. The V and J ends lost 4 bases and 5 bases, in that order; junction bases with no gene match: 8. CDR1 and CDR2 (germline): MNHEY, SMNVEV (reference sequence).

The receptor comes from a girl aged 2 to 10 in good health and CMV-seronegative. Input material: PBMCs. The chain carries TRBV27 and TRBJ2-1; TRBD2 aligns across 7 bases. Here the CDR3 DNA reads TGTGCCAGCAGTTCTATAGGACTAGGGAACAATGAGCAGTTCTTC. Protein sequence: CASSSIGLGNNEQFF.